Below, one TCR beta chain is given with its context. This clone was found a few times. The antigen it binds to is not known. No qualities accompany the bases; no much larger clone lies one base away. In the germline V gene, CDR1 corresponds to MGHRA and CDR2 to YSYEKL. Relative to germline, V is missing 1 base and J is missing 0 bases, with 0 bases of the junction outside any gene match. The CDR3 goes from the cysteine to the phenylalanine over 17 residues. Just the 51-base CDR3 DNA is kept, in frame starting at base 1. TCRbeta CDR3 regions were amplified from genomic DNA by means of the immunoSEQ Assay, a bias-controlled multiplex PCR. The original methods were these. The number of nucleated cells in each sample was estimated from the amplification of reference gene primers within the assay. To quantify the absolute abundance of each unique TCRbeta CDR3 rearrangement, sequence reads were collapsed and filtered. For each sample, productive Simpson clonality was calculated as the square root of Simpson's diversity index over productive rearrangements. The source is immuneACCESS, and TCRdb retained only in-frame sequences with V and J called. Part of the clones is not carried over; for the studies checked, unresolved V genes explain less than half of this, and the remainder is unexplained. V and J calls and clone size come straight from that table; D and trimming were deduced from the DNA. In this sample the table shows 250,000 or so clones, approximately 86% of which occur a single time. Clones ranked in the top ten supply roughly 2.6% of the sample.

The source of the sample is a study of blood T cell repertoires in COVID-19 (dated by TCRdb to 2019 to 2021). Regarding the complete study: The collaborator samples originated in the United States, Italy and Spain and spanned the acute and convalescent phases of COVID-19. The repertoires were released in a freely available public database intended as a resource for research on the immune response to SARS-CoV-2. Subjects who had been exposed to COVID-19, were actively infected with it, or had recovered from it provided the deeply sampled blood TCRbeta repertoires that made up the dataset. Where HLA class I and class II types were available, the types were taken from metadata supplied by the sample provider, not from assay-based typing. Nearly every sample came with metadata listing a de-identified subject ID, COVID-19 status, age in years and sex. The prospective study material was composed of cDNA or gDNA derived from T cells, B-cell-depleted T cells, or PBMCs. Samples came from the ongoing ImmuneRACE study (first 160 participants) plus 1,254 subjects from 6 global collaborators. Results and caveats for the whole study, not just this receptor: Clinical and demographic metadata were provided uncurated, with the amount varying by source and participant.

In the prospective study, participants were 18 to 89 years old, resided in 24 geographic areas of the United States, and were enrolled through a virtual design. To assign participants to cohorts, the prospective study relied on clinical history that participants themselves reported in a screening survey and a study questionnaire. ImmuneRACE Cohort 3 recovered participants were defined by two consecutive negative NP/OP PCR tests, healthcare professional clearance, or symptom resolution. In the prospective study, whole blood, serum and a nasopharyngeal or oropharyngeal swab were collected from each participant by mobile phlebotomists. Additional blood draws and questionnaires over a 2-month period could optionally be provided by prospective study participants. Prospective study blood samples were shipped either frozen or at room temperature before DNA extraction.

The chain is made from TRBV4-1 and TRBJ2-1, with 13 bases in between that match TRBD2. The clonotype was recovered from a woman in her late teens or twenties who had recovered from COVID-19. What was sequenced was PBMCs or T cells enriched from blood (not recorded which). CDR3 loop: CASSQGTSGSSYNEQFF. Read as DNA, the sequence is TGCGCCAGCAGCCAAGGGACTAGCGGGAGCTCCTACAATGAGCAGTTCTTC.